The 23 T cell receptor beta chains reported below all come from one sample, sequenced in a study of blood T cell repertoires in COVID-19. Measured with immunoSEQ multiplex PCR; TCRdb has only the in-frame clones, and not every one. Among 330,000 or so clones listed, about 88% were seen once. Input material: PBMCs or T cells enriched from blood (not recorded which). These receptors all stem from a woman aged 25 to 39 who had been exposed to COVID-19.

This clone was recorded only once. This chain connects TRBV5-1 to TRBJ1-1; D call uncertain. Trimming took 4 bases from V and 4 from J, leaving 14 bases between them. Germline V gene data show CDR1 as SGHRS and CDR2 as YFSETQ. The CDR3 is 14 residues long. The CDR3 reads CASSPISRGTEAFF. As DNA, the CDR3 is TGCGCCAGCAGCCCGATAAGCCGGGGCACTGAAGCTTTCTTT.

This rearrangement joins TRBV2 to TRBJ2-7; 9 bases agree with TRBD1. V shed 6 bases and J 2 bases; nucleotides not matched to a gene: 8. Germline V lookup: CDR1 SNHLY, CDR2 FYNNEI. The CDR3 consists of 15 residues. The CDR3 coding sequence is TGTGCCAGCAGCGCAACCGGGACAGGGACCTACGAGCAGTACTTC. It translates to CASSATGTGTYEQYF.

The chain recombines TRBV28 with TRBJ1-2; D unresolved. CDR1 is MDHEN, CDR2 SYDVKM, per germline. V was shortened by 6 bases and J by 8 bases, with 22 bases between the two germline ends. The CDR3 totals 15 residues. CDR3 DNA sequence: TGTGCCAGCAGCCGGCTCGCGGGAAAAGGAATGGGCTACACCTTC. Amino acid sequence: CASSRLAGKGMGYTF.

The chain joins TRBV10-3 to TRBJ1-2; 9 bases match TRBD1. After removal of 6 bases from V and 8 bases from J, the junction contained 10 bases not matched to a gene. The CDR3 contains 14 residues. Germline-derived CDR1 and CDR2 are ENHRY and SYGVKD. DNA of the CDR3: TGTGCCATCAGGAGAGACAGGGGGATTAAGGGCTACACCTTC. It codes for CAIRRDRGIKGYTF.

V gene TRBV7-2 combines with J gene TRBJ1-1; D remains unclear. Germline CDR1 reads SGHTA; CDR2 reads FQGNSA. The CDR3 is made up of 15 amino acids. The germline V and J ends were trimmed by 5 bases and 3 bases, with 16 bases remaining between them. The CDR3 is CASSPTATGDTEAFF. The CDR3 DNA reads as TGTGCCAGCAGCCCAACAGCGACCGGGGACACTGAAGCTTTCTTT.

CDR3 sequence (DNA): TGTGCCAGCATCGGGCAGGGGAACTATGGCTACACCTTC. It specifies CASIGQGNYGYTF. V is TRBV28 and J is TRBJ1-2; TRBD1 might be the D (6 bases). The V and J ends lost 7 bases and 2 bases respectively, with 11 bases between them. This CDR3 has 13 residues. Per germline, CDR1 MDHEN and CDR2 SYDVKM.

J is TRBJ2-3 and V is TRBV25-1, with a possible D match to TRBD2 (5 bases). The CDR3 runs to 12 residues. Germline V gene sequence: CDR1 MGHDK, CDR2 SYGVNS. With 8 bases removed from V and 2 bases from J, the gap between germline ends came to 8 bases. The CDR3 sequence: CASQRHTDTQYF. DNA for the CDR3: TGTGCCAGCCAGCGGCACACAGATACGCAGTATTTT.

This clone was counted a few times. V usage is TRBV19 and J usage is TRBJ2-7; tentatively, D is TRBD2 (6 bases). Germline assignment: CDR1 LNHDA and CDR2 SQIVND (reference sequence). The CDR3 covers 13 residues. Trimming took off 5 bases at V and 3 bases at J, with 11 bases between the two ends. CDR3 nucleotide sequence: TGTGCCAGTAGTGCCGGGACTTTCTACGAGCAGTACTTC. Translation: CASSAGTFYEQYF. The full variable domain, its missing parts supplied by reference TRBV19 and TRBJ2-7, is DGGITQSPKYLFRKEGQNVTLSCEQNLNHDAMYWYRQDPGQGLRLIYYSQIVNDFQKGDIAEGYSVSREKKESFPLTVTSAQKNPTAFYLCASSAGTFYEQYFGPGTRLTVT.

V gene TRBV6-5 combines with J gene TRBJ2-7; 11 bases are shared with TRBD1. This CDR3 has 15 residues. CDR1 MNHEY and CDR2 SVGAGI come from the germline V gene. V lost 4 bases, J lost 3 bases, and 5 bases stayed unmatched. This CDR3 is CASSSGQGVNYEQYF. The CDR3 nucleotides are TGTGCCAGCAGTTCGGGACAGGGGGTCAACTACGAGCAGTACTTC.

The rearrangement links TRBV15 to TRBJ1-5, with 7 bases aligning to TRBD1. After removal of 6 bases from V and 5 bases from J, the junction contained 10 bases not matched to a gene. CDR1 and CDR2 (germline): LNHNV, YYDKDF (reference sequence). CDR3 length equals 15 residues. The CDR3 region has the DNA TGTGCCACCAGTAAGGACAGGCCTTCCTATCAGCCCCAGCATTTT. This gives the protein CATSKDRPSYQPQHF.

The chain employs TRBV7-9 and TRBJ1-2, with 7 bases aligning to TRBD1. Trimming cost V 4 bases and J 2 bases; bases outside gene matches: 10. The CDR3 extends over 16 amino acids. Germline loops: CDR1 SEHNR, CDR2 FQNEAQ (reference sequence). As DNA, the CDR3 is TGTGCCAGCAGCTACCCCGACAGGGAGAAGAACTATGGCTACACCTTC. This codes for CASSYPDREKNYGYTF. Full variable domain (remainder filled in from reference TRBV7-9 and TRBJ1-2): DTGVSQNPRHKITKRGQNVTFRCDPISEHNRLYWYRQTLGQGPEFLTYFQNEAQLEKSRLLSDRFSAERPKGSFSTLEIQRTEQGDSAMYLCASSYPDREKNYGYTFGSGTRLTVV.

This chain links TRBV5-1 with TRBJ2-7; perhaps TRBD1 as D (7 bases). Trimming shortened V by 4 bases and J by 7 bases, and 15 bases separated the two germline ends. The CDR3 length is 13 residues. Per germline, CDR1 SGHRS and CDR2 YFSETQ. The CDR3 protein is CASSIRDSGEQYF. DNA for the CDR3: TGCGCCAGCAGCATCCGGGACAGCGGGGAGCAGTACTTC.

V is TRBV28 and J is TRBJ1-2; D gene ambiguous. CDR1 MDHEN and CDR2 SYDVKM come from the germline V gene. Trimming took 2 bases from V and 4 from J, leaving 11 bases between them. The CDR3 length is 14 residues. This chain's CDR3 is CASSLVANRYGYTF. The CDR3 DNA follows: TGTGCCAGCAGTTTAGTTGCGAACCGCTATGGCTACACCTTC.

This rearrangement joins TRBV3-1 (or the pseudogene TRBV3-2) to TRBJ2-7, with 9 bases that match TRBD2. The CDR3 is 16 amino acids. Germline CDR1 and CDR2: LGHDT and YNNKEL (reference sequence). The trim removed 1 base at V and 6 bases at J, leaving 10 bases unmatched. CDR3 bases: TGTGCCAGCAGCCAAGGAGCTAGCGGGGCGCCCCGCGAGCAGTACTTC. It is translated as CASSQGASGAPREQYF.

The chain has TRBV18 and TRBJ1-4; the D gene is possibly TRBD1 (6 bases). Per germline, CDR1 KGHSH and CDR2 LQKENI. Trimming cost V 1 base and J 3 bases, with 18 bases left between them. CDR3 length equals 18 residues. CDR3 nucleotides: TGTGCCAGCTCACCACTGGGGGCCGGGGGGGCTCCTAATGAAAAACTGTTTTTT. Translated, it gives CASSPLGAGGAPNEKLFF.

The chain couples TRBV6-5 to TRBJ2-1; D is ambiguous. V was shortened by 6 bases and J by 0 bases, with 12 bases between the two germline ends. Germline values: CDR1 MNHEY, CDR2 SVGAGI. The CDR3 spans 15 residues. The CDR3 nucleotides read TGTGCCAGCAGCCCGAACTTGTTCTCCTACAATGAGCAGTTCTTC. Translation gives CASSPNLFSYNEQFF.

This chain joins TRBV5-6 and TRBJ1-1; maybe TRBD1 (6 bases). The CDR3 is 15 amino acids. The V end was cut by 4 bases, the J end by 5 bases, with 18 bases between. CDR1 and CDR2 from the germline V gene are SGHDT and YYEEEE. The CDR3 here is CASSPAGRGKTEAFF. CDR3 in DNA: TGTGCCAGCAGCCCTGCGGGCAGGGGTAAGACTGAAGCTTTCTTT.

The gene calls are TRBV29-1 and TRBJ2-7, with 8 bases identical to TRBD1. V gave up 4 bases and J gave up 5 bases; unmatched junction bases: 7. This CDR3 has 13 residues. In germline, CDR1 is SQVTM, CDR2 ANQGSEA. CDR3 nucleotide sequence: TGCAGCGTTGCGGGCAGGGGGCTTCACGAGCAGTACTTC. It yields the protein CSVAGRGLHEQYF.

V usage is TRBV5-1 and J usage is TRBJ2-3; 13 bases map to TRBD2. V lost 5 bases and J lost 4; bases outside the gene matches: 10. This CDR3 spans 17 amino acids. Germline V CDR1 and CDR2: SGHRS, YFSETQ. The CDR3 coding sequence is TGCGCCAGCAGTCTTAGGACTAGCGGGAGTGCCGCAGATACGCAGTATTTT. Translation: CASSLRTSGSAADTQYF. Supplemented by reference TRBV5-1 and TRBJ2-3, the full variable domain reads KAGVTQTPRYLIKTRGQQVTLSCSPISGHRSVSWYQQTPGQGLQFLFEYFSETQRNKGNFPGRFSGRQFSNSRSEMNVSTLELGDSALYLCASSLRTSGSAADTQYFGPGTRLTVL.

V gene TRBV5-1 combines with J gene TRBJ1-5; 7 bases fit TRBD1. The CDR3 sequence is 16 residues long. From germline, CDR1 is SGHRS and CDR2 YFSETQ. V lost 4 bases to trimming and J lost 3 bases; unmatched junction nucleotides: 10. The DNA of the CDR3 is TGCGCCAGCAGCCCCGGGACAGTGGCTACCAATCAGCCCCAGCATTTT. As protein: CASSPGTVATNQPQHF.

This rearrangement joins TRBV5-1 to TRBJ1-1; D is perhaps TRBD1 (5 bases). Trimming cost V 0 bases and J 1 base, with 10 bases left between them. The CDR3 sequence is 15 residues long. CDR1 and CDR2 from the germline V gene are SGHRS and YFSETQ. The CDR3, as DNA: TGCGCCAGCAGCTTGGGGGCAGGGAAGAACACTGAAGCTTTCTTT. This encodes CASSLGAGKNTEAFF.

This chain connects TRBV27 to TRBJ2-2, with 7 nucleotides matching TRBD2. V lost 1 base, J lost 5 bases, and 7 bases stayed unmatched. CDR3 length: 16 residues. In germline, CDR1 is MNHEY, CDR2 SMNVEV (reference sequence). As DNA, the CDR3 is TGTGCCAGCAGTTTATTAAGACTAGCATCTACCGGGGAGCTGTTTTTT. Protein: CASSLLRLASTGELFF.

The V call is TRBV5-8, the J call TRBJ1-1, with D perhaps TRBD1 (6 bases). V was clipped by 4 bases and J by 7 bases, with 14 bases between them. Per germline, CDR1 SGHTS and CDR2 YDEGEE. This CDR3 spans 13 amino acids. The CDR3 region has the DNA TGTGCCAGCAGCGACGTTCTAGGGGGTGAAGCTTTCTTT. Protein: CASSDVLGGEAFF.